This T cell receptor (beta chain) originates from a study of T cells in Graves' hyperthyroidism and ophthalmopathy. This CDR3 contains 13 residues. Germline V gene data show CDR1 as DFQATT and CDR2 as SNEGSKA (reference sequence). V lost 7 bases and J lost 8, with 18 bases in between. Study observations and caveats: Most thyroid-expanded clonotypes above 0.001 were also found in blood.

This clonotype has a handful of counts. Its antigen is undetermined. Amplification targeted TCR beta CDR3 regions from RNA transcripts. First-round RT-PCR with HTBI primers amplified the TCR CDR3 region. TCRdb reprocessed the multiplex PCR reads via MiXCR and lists one record per CDR3 protein. The sample holds 600,000 to 700,000 distinct CDR3 sequences, roughly 14% seen once. Specimen: blood. The clonotype comes from a woman aged 40 to 50 with Graves' ophthalmopathy. The gene calls are TRBV20-1 and TRBJ2-1; possibly TRBD2 for D (6 bases). The CDR3 is CSDSAGASDEQFF. The CDR3, as DNA: TGCAGTGATTCGGCTGGCGCTAGCGATGAGCAGTTCTTC.